This TCR beta chain was recorded in a study of cytomegalovirus exposure and HLA in healthy donors (dated by TCRdb to between 2016 and 2019). As for the study more broadly: In an earlier analysis of under 750 of the donors, under 300 Gb of sequence data and some 100 million unique TCR beta sequences from about 179 million T cells were reported. Roughly 300 gigabases of sequencing data and approximately 92 million unique TCR sequences made up an early release that covered several hundred HLA-typed donors. Among the roughly 380 genotyped donors, around 79% belonged to the genetic ancestry cluster associated with self-reported Caucasian donors. The study was designed to test whether signatures of past pathogen exposure could be identified by cataloging public T cell receptors. The study profiled the T cell repertoires of approximately 700 subjects by immunosequencing and related them to cytomegalovirus serostatus. Along with the approximately 700-subject first cohort, a separate validation cohort of 120 different subjects was used. To predict cytomegalovirus infection status, the study brought together high-throughput TCR immunosequencing, statistical association of individual TCRs with disease status, and machine learning. To study patterns of TCR occurrence, a later analysis re-analyzed previously published TCR beta repertoires from 600 to 750 donors and added high-resolution HLA genotyping. In the later analysis, no new phenotypic data were used to find candidate immune exposures; instead, reliance was placed on TCR beta sequences and their occurrence across donors. An earlier analysis of roughly 580 of the donors used high-throughput TCR beta sequencing to judge whether each TCR beta V gene segment behaved as functional or pseudogenic. Donor age, sex, ethnicity and CMV serostatus were compiled together with the repertoire data. A later genetic analysis used genome-wide SNP genotypes for 398 of the 666 donors, treating that subset as a discovery cohort. All discovery cohort repertoires had been generated on a single sequencing platform. HLA typing covered class I and class II loci at four-digit resolution. Typing coverage varied by locus: roughly 620-640 donors for A, B, C, DRB1 and DQB1; approximately 500 for DQA1; approximately 570 for DPA1; 450 to 480 for DPB1. A handful of DR-DQ haplotypes were handled as single units for association and clustering because linkage in the cohort was strong. Among 398 genotyped donors of the cohort, an average of roughly 240,000 unique TCR beta nucleotide sequences were sequenced per donor, roughly a sixth of them non-productive.

In total, just over 650 healthy bone marrow donors made up the cohort. Cohort members were all nominally healthy when sampled, although unrecorded immune exposures were likely present. The donor tested CMV seronegative, placing the donor among the 352 seronegative members of the cohort. Every donor gave a peripheral blood sample, and the peripheral blood mononuclear cells from that sample were used for TCR beta sequencing. Genomic DNA was extracted from the blood cell samples with the Qiagen DNeasy Blood Extraction Kit. A note on this clone: Its binding antigen is unknown. No much larger clonotype is one base removed from it; base qualities were not supplied.

The CDR3, cysteine through phenylalanine, is 16 amino acids long. Only the CDR3 DNA stays, 48 bases, in frame from base 1. The CDR1 and CDR2 encoded by the germline V gene are SGDLS and YYNGEE. Trimming removed 3 bases from V and 0 bases from J, leaving 15 bases between the germline ends. Paper-wide results and their limitations: A further reported finding was that TCR beta sequences accurately predicted the HLA-A and HLA-B alleles for most subjects in the first cohort. In a later analysis, the rate of TCR association differed among HLA loci, with DRB1 alleles having the most associated TCRs and HLA-C alleles having the fewest. Assigning TCR associations to individual alleles was difficult when HLA alleles, especially DR and DQ, strongly co-occurred. Immune exposure information for the cohort was limited to CMV serostatus. The classifier was reported to diagnose cytomegalovirus status with high specificity and sensitivity in both the original and validation cohorts. In an earlier analysis of fewer than 700 of the donors, most TCR beta V segments appeared in productive rearrangements about 87% or about 30% of the time, broadly matching IMGT annotations. A later analysis reported that several top co-occurrence clusters appeared linked to parvovirus B19, influenza, CMV and Epstein-Barr virus. Some IMGT-functional V segments, including TRBV6-2 and TRBV6-3, could not be told apart with the 87-base-pair reads, so those segments were excluded. The study listed 150 to 200 TCR beta chains as associated with cytomegalovirus. The authors suggested that the approach could potentially be extended to other disease states and immunological phenotypes. Because some donors lacked HLA typing at each locus, the association tests relied only on the typed subset. In a later genetic analysis, fewer N-insertions in productive TCRs were reported among donors in an Asian-associated ancestry cluster than the approximately 710-donor mean. At a false discovery rate of 0.05, a later analysis linked under 20,000 TCR beta sequences to specific HLA alleles. Presence/absence analyses assumed roughly uniform sequencing depth across donors, an assumption that may not hold. In vitro tests confirmed that a few of the cytomegalovirus-associated TCR beta chains recognize cytomegalovirus antigens. The earlier analysis of some 560 of the donors excluded 15 to 20 rarely observed V segments, including chromosome 9 orphons, because counts were too low. Correlated functional status among segregating V segments might be attributable to linkage disequilibrium, but an unknown experimental factor could not be ruled out. A later analysis found that most CMV-associated TCR beta chains appeared HLA-restricted, with HLA associations seemingly driven largely by CMV exposure. Across donors, most TCR sequences were observed very rarely, whereas some public TCRs were present in many individuals. The sequencing pipeline was judged likely to have produced a cluster of highly shared sequence variants as a technical artifact. In this cohort, only TCR beta chains were sequenced, and detectable features were limited by the absence of alpha or paired-chain data. A later genetic analysis associated a missense DCLRE1C variant with V-gene and J-gene trimming of TCR beta chains, and an independent cohort replicated the association. A later analysis found that HLA-associated TCR beta chains were more clonally expanded and had lower generation probabilities than equally common non-associated chains.

The library came from the immunoSEQ multiplex PCR assay. The multiplex PCR relied on a mix of 60 forward primers for TCR Vbeta segments and 13 reverse primers for TCR Jbeta segments. A multiplex PCR assay on genomic DNA amplified the CDR3 region of rearranged TCR beta genes. The Illumina HiSeq System was used to sequence the amplified TCR beta libraries as 87-base-pair reads. The authors' pipeline ran thus. Across the 640 or so repertoires, a later analysis counted 78 million or so unique TCR beta chains, roughly 11 million of which were shared by at least two donors. Raw reads were error-corrected and collapsed into unique sequences by a nearest-neighbor algorithm in which closely related sequences were merged to remove PCR and sequencing errors. Alignment of CDR3 sequences to IMGT reference sequences was used to assign V, D and J gene segments. Each retained sequence needed at least a six-nucleotide match to both a V gene segment and a J gene segment. Rearrangements were called productive when the CDR3 lacked stop codons and stayed in frame with V and J; all others were non-productive. Following IMGT convention, CDR3 was defined as the stretch from the second conserved V-encoded cysteine to the conserved J-encoded phenylalanine. Sequences without an unambiguous match to a single V gene segment were excluded from the earlier analysis of approximately 560 of the donors. An earlier analysis of 500 to 700 of the donors classified V segments as functional when productive rearrangements were above 56.7% and as segregating when the standard deviation between donors was above 5%. A statistical classification framework was built to diagnose cytomegalovirus status from the catalog of TCR beta chain sequences. V and J gene assignment, in a later analysis, came from comparing TCR nucleotide sequences with IMGT/GENE-DB human TR gene sequences. In a later analysis, CDR3 sequences and most-parsimonious VDJ recombination scenarios were assigned using the TCRdist pipeline. In a later analysis, each TCR beta chain was defined by its CDR3 amino acid sequence together with its V-gene family, and reads without a unique V-gene family were excluded. To address suspected cross-contamination and a sequencing artifact, a later analysis removed 550 to 750 highly shared, low-generation-probability nucleotide sequences. In a later analysis, a clonal expansion index for each public chain was calculated from normalized within-repertoire ranks of inferred template counts. A later analysis computed generation probabilities with a VDJ recombination model fitted to out-of-frame rearrangements, and checked the results against IGoR. Hypergeometric tests were used in a later analysis to score TCR-TCR, TCR-HLA and TCR-CMV co-occurrence, with a repertoire-size bias correction applied to the TCR pairs. False discovery rates were estimated in a later analysis by permuting HLA or CMV assignments 20 times. In a later analysis, co-occurring TCRs were grouped using DBSCAN, and TCRdist sequence similarity was added for clustering within HLA-allele-positive subsets. Repertoires with fewer than 30,000 or more than 120,000 public chains, plus five repertoires with anomalous nucleotide sharing, were excluded from co-occurrence clustering. This is the immuneACCESS table as TCRdb keeps it, with only in-frame sequences that have V and J called. A part of the clones is gone; compared with another copy, unresolved V genes explain less than half, and the rest is unexplained. V, J and clone size are those of that table, while D and trimming were read from the DNA. The sample table lists 120,000 to 150,000 clones, 68% of them with a count of one. Less than 5% of the sample belongs to the ten largest clones.

This TCR came from a man in his fifties or sixties in good health and CMV-seronegative. Specimen: PBMCs. The V gene is TRBV9 and the J gene is TRBJ1-1; the D segment could be TRBD1, given 6 matching bases. The DNA is as follows: TGTGCCAGCAGCGGTCTCATTACAGGGATGAACACTGAAGCTTTCTTT. Translated, it reads CASSGLITGMNTEAFF.